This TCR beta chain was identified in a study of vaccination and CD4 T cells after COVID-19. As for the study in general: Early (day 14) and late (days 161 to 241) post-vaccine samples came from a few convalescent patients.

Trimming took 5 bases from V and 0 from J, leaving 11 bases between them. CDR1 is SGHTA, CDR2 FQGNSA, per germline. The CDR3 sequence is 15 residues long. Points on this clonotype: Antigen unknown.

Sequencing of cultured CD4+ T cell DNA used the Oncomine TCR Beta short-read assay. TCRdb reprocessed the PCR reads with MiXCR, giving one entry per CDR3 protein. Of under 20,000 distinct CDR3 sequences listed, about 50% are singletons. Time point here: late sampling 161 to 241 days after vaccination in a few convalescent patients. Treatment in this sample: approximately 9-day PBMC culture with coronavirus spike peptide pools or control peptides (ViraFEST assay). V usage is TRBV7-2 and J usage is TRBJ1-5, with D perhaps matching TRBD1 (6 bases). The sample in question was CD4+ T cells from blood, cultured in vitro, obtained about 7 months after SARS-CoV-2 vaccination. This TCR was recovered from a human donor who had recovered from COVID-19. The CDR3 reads CASSPQGHSNQPQHF. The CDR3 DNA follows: TGTGCCAGCAGCCCACAGGGCCATAGCAATCAGCCCCAGCATTTT.